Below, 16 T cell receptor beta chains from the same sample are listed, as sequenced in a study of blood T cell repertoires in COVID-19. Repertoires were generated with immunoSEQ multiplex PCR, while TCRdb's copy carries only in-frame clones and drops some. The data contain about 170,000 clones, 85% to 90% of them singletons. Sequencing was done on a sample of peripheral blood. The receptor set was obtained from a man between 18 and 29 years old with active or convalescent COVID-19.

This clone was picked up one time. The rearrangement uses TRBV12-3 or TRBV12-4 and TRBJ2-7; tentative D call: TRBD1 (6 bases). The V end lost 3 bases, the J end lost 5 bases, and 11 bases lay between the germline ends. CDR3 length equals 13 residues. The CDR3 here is CASSFGRGDEQYF. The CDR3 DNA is TGTGCCAGCAGTTTCGGCAGGGGAGACGAGCAGTACTTC.

The CDR3 sequence is CASSGSRGTGELFF. The CDR3 region has the DNA TGTGCCAGCAGTGGCAGCAGGGGAACCGGGGAGCTGTTTTTT. The chain joins TRBV2 to TRBJ2-2, with D perhaps matching TRBD1 (6 bases). Germline V gives CDR1 SNHLY, CDR2 FYNNEI. There are 14 residues in the CDR3. The V end lost 4 bases, the J end lost 5 bases, and 11 bases lay between the germline ends.

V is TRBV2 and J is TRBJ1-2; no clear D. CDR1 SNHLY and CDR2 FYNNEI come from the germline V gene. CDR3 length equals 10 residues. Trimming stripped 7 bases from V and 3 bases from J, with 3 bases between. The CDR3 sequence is CASTDYGYTF. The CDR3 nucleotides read TGTGCCAGCACCGACTATGGCTACACCTTC.

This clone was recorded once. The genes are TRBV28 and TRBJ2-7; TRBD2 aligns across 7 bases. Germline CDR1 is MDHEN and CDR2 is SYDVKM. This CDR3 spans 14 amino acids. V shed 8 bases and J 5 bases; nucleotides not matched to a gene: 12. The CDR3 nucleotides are TGTGCCAGCTCCCCCAGGGAGGGCGTCGACGAGCAGTACTTC. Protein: CASSPREGVDEQYF.

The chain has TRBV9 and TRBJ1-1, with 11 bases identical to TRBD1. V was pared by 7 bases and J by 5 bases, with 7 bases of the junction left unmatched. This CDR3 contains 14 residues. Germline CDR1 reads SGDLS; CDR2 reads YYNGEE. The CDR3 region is CASGSGTGGTEAFF. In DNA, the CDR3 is TGTGCCAGCGGTTCCGGGACAGGGGGGACTGAAGCTTTCTTT.

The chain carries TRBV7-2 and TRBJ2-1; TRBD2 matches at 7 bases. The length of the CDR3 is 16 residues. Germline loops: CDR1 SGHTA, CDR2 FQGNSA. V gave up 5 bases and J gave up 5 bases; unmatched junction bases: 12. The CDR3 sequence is CASSPRRLAENNEQFF. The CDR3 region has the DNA TGTGCCAGCAGCCCCCGTAGGCTAGCGGAGAACAATGAGCAGTTCTTC.

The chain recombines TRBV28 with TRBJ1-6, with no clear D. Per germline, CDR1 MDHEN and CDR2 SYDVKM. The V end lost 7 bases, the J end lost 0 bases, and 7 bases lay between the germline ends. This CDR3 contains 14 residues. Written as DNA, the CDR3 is TGTGCCAGCACCGGTGGCTCCTATAATTCACCCCTCCACTTT. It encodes CASTGGSYNSPLHF.

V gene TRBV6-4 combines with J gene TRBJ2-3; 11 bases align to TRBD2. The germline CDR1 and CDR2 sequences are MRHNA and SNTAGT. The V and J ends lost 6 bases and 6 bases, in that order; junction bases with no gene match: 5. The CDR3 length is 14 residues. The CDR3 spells CASSSSGRTDTQYF. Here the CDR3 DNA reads TGTGCCAGCAGCTCTAGCGGGAGGACCGATACGCAGTATTTT.

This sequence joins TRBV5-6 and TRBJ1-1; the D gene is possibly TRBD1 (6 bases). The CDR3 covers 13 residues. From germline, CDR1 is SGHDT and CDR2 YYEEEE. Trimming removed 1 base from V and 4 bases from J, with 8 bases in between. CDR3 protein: CASSLPRGTEAFF. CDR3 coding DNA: TGTGCCAGCAGCTTGCCCAGGGGCACTGAAGCTTTCTTT.

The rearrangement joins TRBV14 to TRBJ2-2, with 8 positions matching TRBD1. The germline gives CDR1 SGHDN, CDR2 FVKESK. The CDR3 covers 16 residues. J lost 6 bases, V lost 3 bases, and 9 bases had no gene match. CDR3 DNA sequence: TGTGCCAGCAGCCAGTTTGCAGGGGGCCCCCCCGGGGAGCTGTTTTTT. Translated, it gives CASSQFAGGPPGELFF.

CDR3 sequence reads: CASSTRTSGRWTDTQYF. The CDR3 DNA is TGTGCCAGTAGTACTAGGACTAGCGGGAGGTGGACAGATACGCAGTATTTT. J is TRBJ2-3 and V is TRBV19, with TRBD2 identical over 14 bases. Germline trimming cut 4 bases from V and 3 bases from J; bases unmatched to any gene: 6. Germline CDR1 LNHDA, CDR2 SQIVND (reference sequence). CDR3 length equals 17 residues.

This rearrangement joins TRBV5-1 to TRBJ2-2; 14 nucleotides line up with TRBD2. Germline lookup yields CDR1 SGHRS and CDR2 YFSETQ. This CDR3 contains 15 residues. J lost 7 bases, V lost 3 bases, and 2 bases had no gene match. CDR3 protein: CASSSGLAGDGELFF. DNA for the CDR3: TGCGCCAGCAGCTCGGGACTAGCGGGAGACGGGGAGCTGTTTTTT.

CDR3 protein: CATSDTRSNEQFF. The CDR3 DNA follows: TGTGCCACCAGTGATACGCGTTCCAATGAGCAGTTCTTC. V is TRBV24-1 and J is TRBJ2-1, with D unclear. The CDR3 spans 13 residues. V was clipped by 3 bases and J by 6 bases, with 8 bases between them. Germline assignment: CDR1 KGHDR and CDR2 SFDVKD.

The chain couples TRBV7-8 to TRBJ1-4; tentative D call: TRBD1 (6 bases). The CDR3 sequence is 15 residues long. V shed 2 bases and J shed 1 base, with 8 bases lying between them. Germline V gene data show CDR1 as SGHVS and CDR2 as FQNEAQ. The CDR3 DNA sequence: TGTGCCAGCAGCTTAAAAGGGGGAACTAATGAAAAACTGTTTTTT. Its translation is CASSLKGGTNEKLFF. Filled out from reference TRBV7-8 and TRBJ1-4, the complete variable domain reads GAGVSQSPRYKVAKRGQDVALRCDPISGHVSLFWYQQALGQGPEFLTYFQNEAQLDKSGLPSDRFFAERPEGSVSTLKIQRTQQEDSAVYLCASSLKGGTNEKLFFGSGTQLSVL.

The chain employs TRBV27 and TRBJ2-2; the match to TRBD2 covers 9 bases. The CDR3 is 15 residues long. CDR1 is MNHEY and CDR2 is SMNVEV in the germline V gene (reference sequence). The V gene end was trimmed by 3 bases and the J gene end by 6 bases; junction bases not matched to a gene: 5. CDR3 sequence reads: CASSLVSGSSGELFF. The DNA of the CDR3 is TGTGCCAGCAGTTTGGTTAGCGGGAGCTCCGGGGAGCTGTTTTTT.

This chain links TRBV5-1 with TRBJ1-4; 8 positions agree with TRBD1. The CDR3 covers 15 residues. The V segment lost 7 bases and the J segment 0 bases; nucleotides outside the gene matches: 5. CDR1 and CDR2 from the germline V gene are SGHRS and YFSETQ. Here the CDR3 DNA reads TGCGCCAGCGGGGAGGGACAGGCAACTAATGAAAAACTGTTTTTT. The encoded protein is CASGEGQATNEKLFF.